This TCR beta chain stems from a study of T cells after posttransplantation cyclophosphamide. Study conclusions and caveats: Recipient CMV seropositivity and CMV reactivation strongly tracked TRB clonality. Skin or GI-infiltrating T cells shared few TRB sequences with blood. Later post-transplant blood repertoires were often dominated by donor CD8+ memory clones.

Produced via immunoSEQ multiplex PCR; TCRdb's table is partial and in-frame only. The sample lists about 20,000 clones, 95% to 98% occurring once. The naive gate required viable CD3+CD4+ or CD3+CD8+ cells with CCR7+CD45RA+CD45RO-CD95-CD27+CD28+ phenotype. Peripheral blood was collected from the related graft donor on the marrow donation day. A remark on this clone: Antigen unknown.

The CDR3 is 15 amino acids. Trimming took 4 bases from V and 5 from J, leaving 12 bases between them. The V gene's germline CDR1 is MDHEN and CDR2 SYDVKM. The specimen was naive CD4+ T cells sorted from PBMCs. The J gene is TRBJ2-6, the V gene TRBV28, with a weak D call TRBD2 (5 bases). This clonotype was sampled from a middle-aged man in good health, CMV-negative, and a related stem cell transplant donor. The CDR3 spells CASSSGLLRANVLTF. Written as DNA, the CDR3 is TGTGCCAGCAGTTCGGGGTTACTCAGGGCCAACGTCCTGACTTTC.